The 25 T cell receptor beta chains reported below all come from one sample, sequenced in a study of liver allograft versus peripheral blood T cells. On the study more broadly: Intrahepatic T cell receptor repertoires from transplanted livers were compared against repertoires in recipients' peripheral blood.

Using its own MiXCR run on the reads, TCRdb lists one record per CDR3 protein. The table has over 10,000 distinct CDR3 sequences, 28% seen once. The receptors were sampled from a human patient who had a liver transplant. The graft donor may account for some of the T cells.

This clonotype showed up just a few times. DNA for the CDR3: TGTGCCAGCGCGACCGGGACCTCGAGGGGCTACACCTTC. Amino acids: CASATGTSRGYTF. The V gene is TRBV6-5, the J gene TRBJ1-2; a possible D gene is TRBD1 (5 bases). The CDR3 has 13 amino acids. CDR1 is MNHEY and CDR2 is SVGAGI in the germline V gene. V shed 8 bases and J shed 8 bases, with 18 bases lying between them.

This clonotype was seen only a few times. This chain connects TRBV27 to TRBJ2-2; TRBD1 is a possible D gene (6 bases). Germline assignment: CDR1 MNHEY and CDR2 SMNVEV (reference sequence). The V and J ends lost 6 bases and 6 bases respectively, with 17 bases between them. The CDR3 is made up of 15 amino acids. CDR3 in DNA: TGTGCCAGCAGAAATAGTGGGGGCTGGGCCGGGGAGCTGTTTTTT. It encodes CASRNSGGWAGELFF.

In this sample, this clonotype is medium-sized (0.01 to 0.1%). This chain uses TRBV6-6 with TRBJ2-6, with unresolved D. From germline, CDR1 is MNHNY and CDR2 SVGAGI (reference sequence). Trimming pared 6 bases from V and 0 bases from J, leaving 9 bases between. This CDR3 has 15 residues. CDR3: CASSPVLSGANVLTF. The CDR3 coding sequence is TGTGCCAGCAGCCCCGTTCTCTCTGGGGCCAACGTCCTGACTTTC.

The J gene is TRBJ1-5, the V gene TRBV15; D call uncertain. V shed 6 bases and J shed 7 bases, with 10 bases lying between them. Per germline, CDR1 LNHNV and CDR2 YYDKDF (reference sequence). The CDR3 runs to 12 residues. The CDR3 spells CATRRERQPQHF. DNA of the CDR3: TGTGCCACCAGGAGGGAGCGACAGCCCCAGCATTTT.

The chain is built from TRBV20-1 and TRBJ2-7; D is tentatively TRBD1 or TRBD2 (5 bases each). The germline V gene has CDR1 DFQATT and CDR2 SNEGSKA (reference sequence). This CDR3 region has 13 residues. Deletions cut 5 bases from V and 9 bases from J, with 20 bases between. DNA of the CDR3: TGCAGTGCTCTTCTCGGGGCGGTCGTGGGGCAGTACTTC. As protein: CSALLGAVVGQYF.

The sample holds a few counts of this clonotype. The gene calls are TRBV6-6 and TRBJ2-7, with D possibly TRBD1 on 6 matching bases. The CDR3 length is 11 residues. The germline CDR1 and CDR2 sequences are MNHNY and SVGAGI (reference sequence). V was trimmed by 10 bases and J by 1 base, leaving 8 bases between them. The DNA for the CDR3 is TGTGCCATCCAGGGGTCCTACGAGCAGTACTTC. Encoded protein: CAIQGSYEQYF.

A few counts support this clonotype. CDR3 loop: CASSFRGNSPLHF. The CDR3 DNA reads TGTGCCAGCAGTTTCAGGGGGAATTCACCCCTCCACTTT. This sequence joins TRBV28 and TRBJ1-6, with 7 bases identical to TRBD1. Germline CDR1 and CDR2: MDHEN and SYDVKM. V dropped 3 bases and J dropped 7; count of bases not matched to a gene: 0. The CDR3 is 13 amino acids.

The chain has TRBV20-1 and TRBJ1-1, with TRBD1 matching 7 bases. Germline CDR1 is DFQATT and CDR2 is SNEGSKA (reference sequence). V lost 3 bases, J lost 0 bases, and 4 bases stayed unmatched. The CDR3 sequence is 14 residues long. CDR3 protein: CSASTGALNTEAFF. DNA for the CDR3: TGCAGTGCTAGTACAGGGGCCTTGAACACTGAAGCTTTCTTT.

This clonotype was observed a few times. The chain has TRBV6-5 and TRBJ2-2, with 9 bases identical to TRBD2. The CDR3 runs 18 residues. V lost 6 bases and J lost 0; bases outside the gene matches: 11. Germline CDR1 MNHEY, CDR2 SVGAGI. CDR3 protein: CASSRKGLAASNTGELFF. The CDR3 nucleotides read TGTGCCAGCAGCCGGAAGGGACTAGCTGCGTCGAACACCGGGGAGCTGTTTTTT.

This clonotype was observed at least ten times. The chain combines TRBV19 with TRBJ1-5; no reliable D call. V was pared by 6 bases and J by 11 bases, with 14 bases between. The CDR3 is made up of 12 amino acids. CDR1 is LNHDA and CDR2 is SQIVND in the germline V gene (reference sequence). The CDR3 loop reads CASRSGAGAQHF. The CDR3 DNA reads TGTGCCAGTAGAAGCGGAGCCGGAGCCCAGCATTTT. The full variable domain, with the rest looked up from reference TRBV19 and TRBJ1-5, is DGGITQSPKYLFRKEGQNVTLSCEQNLNHDAMYWYRQDPGQGLRLIYYSQIVNDFQKGDIAEGYSVSREKKESFPLTVTSAQKNPTAFYLCASRSGAGAQHFGDGTRLSIL.

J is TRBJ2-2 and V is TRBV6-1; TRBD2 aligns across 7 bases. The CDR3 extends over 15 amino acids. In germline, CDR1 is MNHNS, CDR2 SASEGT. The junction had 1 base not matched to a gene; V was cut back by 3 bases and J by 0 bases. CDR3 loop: CASSEGGANTGELFF. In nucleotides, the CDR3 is TGTGCCAGCAGTGAGGGAGGGGCGAACACCGGGGAGCTGTTTTTT.

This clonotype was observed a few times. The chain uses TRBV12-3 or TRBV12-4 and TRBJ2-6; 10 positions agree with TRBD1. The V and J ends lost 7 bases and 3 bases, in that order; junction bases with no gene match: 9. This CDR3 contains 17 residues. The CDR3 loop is CASTLGQGLDGANVLTF. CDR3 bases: TGTGCCAGCACCCTGGGACAGGGGCTTGATGGGGCCAACGTCCTGACTTTC.

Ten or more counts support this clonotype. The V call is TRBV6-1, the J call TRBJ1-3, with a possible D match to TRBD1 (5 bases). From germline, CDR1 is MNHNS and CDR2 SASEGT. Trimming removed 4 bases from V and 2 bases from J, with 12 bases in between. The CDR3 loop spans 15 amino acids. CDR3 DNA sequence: TGTGCCAGCAGTGCGCCCGGGGGAGCTGGAAACACCATATATTTT. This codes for CASSAPGGAGNTIYF.

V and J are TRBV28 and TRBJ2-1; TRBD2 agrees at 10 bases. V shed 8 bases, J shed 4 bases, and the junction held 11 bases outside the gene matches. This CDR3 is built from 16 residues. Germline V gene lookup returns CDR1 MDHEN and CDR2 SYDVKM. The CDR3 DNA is TGTGCCAGCGCTCCCCCCGCACTAGCGGGGTACAATGAGCAGTTCTTC. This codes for CASAPPALAGYNEQFF.

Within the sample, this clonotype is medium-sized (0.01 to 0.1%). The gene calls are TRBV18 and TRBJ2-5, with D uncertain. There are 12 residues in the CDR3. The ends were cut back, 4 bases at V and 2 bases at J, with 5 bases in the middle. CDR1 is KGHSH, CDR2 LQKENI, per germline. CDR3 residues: CASSLNQETQYF. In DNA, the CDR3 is TGTGCCAGCTCACTAAATCAAGAGACCCAGTACTTC.

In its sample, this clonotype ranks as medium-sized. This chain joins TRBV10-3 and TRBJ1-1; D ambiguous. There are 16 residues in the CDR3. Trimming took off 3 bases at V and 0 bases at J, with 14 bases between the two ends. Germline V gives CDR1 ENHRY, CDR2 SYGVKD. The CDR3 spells CAISEPDGEMNTEAFF. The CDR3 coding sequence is TGTGCCATCAGTGAACCGGACGGGGAAATGAACACTGAAGCTTTCTTT.

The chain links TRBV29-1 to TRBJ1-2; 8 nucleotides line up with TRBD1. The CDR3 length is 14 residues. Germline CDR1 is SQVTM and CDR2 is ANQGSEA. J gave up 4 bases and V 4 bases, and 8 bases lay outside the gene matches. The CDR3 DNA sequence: TGCAGCGTTGGGGGTGACAGGGGAATCTATGGCTACACCTTC. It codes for CSVGGDRGIYGYTF.

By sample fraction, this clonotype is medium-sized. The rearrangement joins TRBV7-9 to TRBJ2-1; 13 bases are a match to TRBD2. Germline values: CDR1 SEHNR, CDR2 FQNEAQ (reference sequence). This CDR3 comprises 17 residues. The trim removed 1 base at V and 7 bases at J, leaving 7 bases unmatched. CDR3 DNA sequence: TGTGCCAGCAGCTTAGAGTGGACTAGCGGGAGTGAAAATGAGCAGTTCTTC. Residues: CASSLEWTSGSENEQFF.

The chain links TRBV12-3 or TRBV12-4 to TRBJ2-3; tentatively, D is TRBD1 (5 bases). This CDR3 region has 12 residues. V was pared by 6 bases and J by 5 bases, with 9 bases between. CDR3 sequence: CASRRQQDTQYF. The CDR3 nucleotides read TGTGCCAGCAGGCGACAGCAAGATACGCAGTATTTT.

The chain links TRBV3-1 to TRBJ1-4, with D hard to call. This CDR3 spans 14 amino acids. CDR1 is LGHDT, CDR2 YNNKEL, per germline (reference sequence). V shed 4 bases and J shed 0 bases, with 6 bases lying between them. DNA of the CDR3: TGTGCCAGCAGCCTATATGCAACTAATGAAAAACTGTTTTTT. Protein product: CASSLYATNEKLFF.

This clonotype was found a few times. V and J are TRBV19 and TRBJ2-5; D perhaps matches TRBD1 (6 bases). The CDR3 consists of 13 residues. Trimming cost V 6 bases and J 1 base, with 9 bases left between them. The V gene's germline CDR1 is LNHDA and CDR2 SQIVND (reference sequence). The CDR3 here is CASSTGSQETQYF. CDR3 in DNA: TGTGCCAGTAGCACAGGGTCCCAAGAGACCCAGTACTTC.

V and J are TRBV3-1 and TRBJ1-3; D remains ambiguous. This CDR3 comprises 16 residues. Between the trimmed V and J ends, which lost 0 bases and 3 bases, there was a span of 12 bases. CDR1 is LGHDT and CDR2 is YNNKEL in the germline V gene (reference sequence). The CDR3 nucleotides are TGTGCCAGCAGCCAAGATGGGTGGAAAGGTGGAAACACCATATATTTT. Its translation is CASSQDGWKGGNTIYF.

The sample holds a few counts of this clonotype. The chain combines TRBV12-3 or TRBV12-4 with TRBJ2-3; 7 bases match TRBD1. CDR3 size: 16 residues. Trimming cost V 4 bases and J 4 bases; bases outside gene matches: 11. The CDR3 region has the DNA TGTGCCAGCAGTTCCCGATCACGACAGGGCCCAGATACGCAGTATTTT. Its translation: CASSSRSRQGPDTQYF.

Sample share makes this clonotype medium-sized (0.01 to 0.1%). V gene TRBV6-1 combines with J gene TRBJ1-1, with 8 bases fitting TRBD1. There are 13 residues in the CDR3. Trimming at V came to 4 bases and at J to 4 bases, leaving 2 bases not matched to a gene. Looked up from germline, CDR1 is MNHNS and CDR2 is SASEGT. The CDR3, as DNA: TGTGCCAGCAGTGGTGACAGGGGCACTGAAGCTTTCTTT. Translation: CASSGDRGTEAFF.

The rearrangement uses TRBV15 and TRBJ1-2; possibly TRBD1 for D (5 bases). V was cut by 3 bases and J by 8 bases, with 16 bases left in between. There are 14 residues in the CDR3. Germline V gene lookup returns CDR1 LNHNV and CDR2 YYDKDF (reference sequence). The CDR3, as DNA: TGTGCCACCAGCAGCGCCGGGGGGGTCGGAGGCTACACCTTC. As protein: CATSSAGGVGGYTF.